A single sample is the source of the 32 T cell receptor beta chains below, sequenced in a study of blood T cell repertoires in COVID-19. Produced via immunoSEQ multiplex PCR; TCRdb's table is partial and in-frame only. Among approximately 470,000 clones listed, approximately 86% were seen once. Sequencing input: PBMCs or T cells enriched from blood (not recorded which). These receptors all stem from a woman in her late teens or twenties who had recovered from COVID-19.

The chain is built from TRBV6-5 and TRBJ2-1; 13 bases match TRBD2. J gave up 6 bases and V 0 bases, and 2 bases lay outside the gene matches. Germline values: CDR1 MNHEY, CDR2 SVGAGI. This CDR3 spans 16 amino acids. The CDR3 nucleotides are TGTGCCAGCAGTTACTCTAGGACTAGCGGGGGCAATGAGCAGTTCTTC. This translates into CASSYSRTSGGNEQFF.

This chain joins TRBV3-1 (or the pseudogene TRBV3-2) and TRBJ1-3; tentatively, D is TRBD1 (5 bases). CDR1 LGHDT and CDR2 YNNKEL come from the germline V gene (reference sequence). This CDR3 is 15 amino acids long. Trimming cost V 0 bases and J 3 bases, with 9 bases left between them. The CDR3 bases are TGTGCCAGCAGCCAAGATTTGGGGGGTGGAAACACCATATATTTT. It yields the protein CASSQDLGGGNTIYF.

This clone turned up a few times. This sequence joins TRBV3-1 (or the pseudogene TRBV3-2) and TRBJ2-1, with 12 bases fitting TRBD2. The V and J ends lost 0 bases and 7 bases, in that order; junction bases with no gene match: 10. The CDR3 extends over 18 amino acids. Germline CDR1 LGHDT, CDR2 YNNKEL (reference sequence). The CDR3, as DNA: TGTGCCAGCAGCCAAGATTATCTAGCGGGGGGGCCTGGGAATGAGCAGTTCTTC. Translated, it gives CASSQDYLAGGPGNEQFF.

The genes are TRBV7-3 and TRBJ2-3; TRBD2 aligns across 11 bases. The CDR3 is 14 residues long. CDR1 is SGHTA and CDR2 is FQGTGA in the germline V gene. J was trimmed by 8 bases and V by 5 bases; bases with no gene match: 6. CDR3: CASSPGTSGTTQYF. The CDR3 region has the DNA TGTGCCAGCAGCCCCGGGACTAGCGGAACTACGCAGTATTTT.

The rearrangement uses TRBV2 and TRBJ2-3; tentatively, D is TRBD2 (7 bases). Trimming shortened V by 6 bases and J by 2 bases, and 15 bases separated the two germline ends. The CDR3 runs to 15 residues. Germline lookup yields CDR1 SNHLY and CDR2 FYNNEI. The CDR3 reads CASRLSGGLTDTQYF. In nucleotides, the CDR3 is TGTGCCAGCAGGTTATCGGGGGGCCTCACAGATACGCAGTATTTT.

V is TRBV5-4 and J is TRBJ1-6, with 10 nucleotides matching TRBD1. V lost 3 bases, J lost 7 bases, and 7 bases stayed unmatched. The CDR3 covers 16 residues. CDR1 SGHNT and CDR2 YYREEE come from the germline V gene (reference sequence). CDR3 in amino acids: CASSSPDRGLNSPLHF. In nucleotides, the CDR3 is TGTGCCAGCAGCTCCCCCGACAGGGGGCTCAATTCACCCCTCCACTTT.

Details on this clone: Other DNA sequences from this sample encode an identical CDR3 as well. The chain combines TRBV28 with TRBJ1-3; 7 bases match TRBD1. The CDR3 is 14 residues long. Trimming took 6 bases from V and 0 from J; bases not matched to a gene: 2. Per the germline V gene, CDR1 is MDHEN and CDR2 is SYDVKM. The CDR3 spells CASSPGGSGNTIYF. The CDR3 DNA is TGTGCCAGCAGCCCAGGGGGCTCTGGAAACACCATATATTTT.

The chain joins TRBV2 to TRBJ1-3; tentatively, D is TRBD1 (6 bases). Deletions cut 7 bases from V and 4 bases from J, with 20 bases between. Germline V gene data show CDR1 as SNHLY and CDR2 as FYNNEI. The CDR3 totals 16 residues. The CDR3 loop is CASTSTAGDTGNTIYF. The CDR3 bases are TGTGCCAGCACATCCACCGCGGGGGACACGGGAAACACCATATATTTT. Complete variable domain (other parts from reference TRBV2 and TRBJ1-3): EPEVTQTPSHQVTQMGQEVILRCVPISNHLYFYWYRQILGQKVEFLVSFYNNEISEKSEIFDDQFSVERPDGSNFTLKIRSTKLEDSAMYFCASTSTAGDTGNTIYFGEGSWLTVV.

The chain carries TRBV6-1 and TRBJ2-7; D ambiguous. The germline V gene encodes CDR1 MNHNS and CDR2 SASEGT. V dropped 2 bases and J dropped 1 base, with 6 bases sitting between them. This CDR3 spans 13 amino acids. CDR3 sequence: CASSELRSYEQYF. The CDR3, as DNA: TGTGCCAGCAGTGAACTAAGATCCTACGAGCAGTACTTC.

This clone was counted only a few times. The J gene is TRBJ2-7, the V gene TRBV7-8; TRBD2 agrees at 8 bases. This CDR3 spans 17 amino acids. Trimming cost V 4 bases and J 0 bases; bases outside gene matches: 11. CDR1 is SGHVS and CDR2 is FQNEAQ in the germline V gene. In DNA, the CDR3 is TGTGCCAGCAGCTCTAGGAGTAGCGGGACACGCTCCTACGAGCAGTACTTC. Protein: CASSSRSSGTRSYEQYF.

This chain joins TRBV7-3 and TRBJ2-6; maybe TRBD1 (6 bases). This CDR3 is built from 16 residues. Per the germline V gene, CDR1 is SGHTA and CDR2 is FQGTGA. V lost 5 bases, J lost 0 bases, and 11 bases lay in between. CDR3 sequence reads: CASSEGGTSGANVLTF. The DNA of the CDR3 is TGTGCCAGCAGCGAAGGGGGAACCTCTGGGGCCAACGTCCTGACTTTC. The full variable domain, its missing parts supplied by reference TRBV7-3 and TRBJ2-6, is GAGVSQTPSNKVTEKGKYVELRCDPISGHTALYWYRQSLGQGPEFLIYFQGTGAADDSGLPNDRFFAVRPEGSVSTLKIQRTERGDSAVYLCASSEGGTSGANVLTFGAGSRLTVL.

This sequence joins TRBV2 and TRBJ1-2; possibly TRBD1 for D (5 bases). V was shortened by 2 bases and J by 2 bases, with 12 bases between the two germline ends. From germline, CDR1 is SNHLY and CDR2 FYNNEI. CDR3 length: 15 amino acids. CDR3 residues: CASSEYGTQNYGYTF. The CDR3 coding sequence is TGTGCCAGCAGTGAATACGGGACTCAAAACTATGGCTACACCTTC. Full variable domain (remainder filled in from reference TRBV2 and TRBJ1-2): EPEVTQTPSHQVTQMGQEVILRCVPISNHLYFYWYRQILGQKVEFLVSFYNNEISEKSEIFDDQFSVERPDGSNFTLKIRSTKLEDSAMYFCASSEYGTQNYGYTFGSGTRLTVV.

This sequence joins TRBV6-5 and TRBJ1-5; possibly TRBD1 for D (6 bases). CDR3 length equals 15 residues. The V gene's germline CDR1 is MNHEY and CDR2 SVGAGI. The V and J ends lost 5 bases and 2 bases respectively, with 13 bases between them. The CDR3 nucleotides are TGTGCCAGCAGTCGGACAGAGATAGGCAATCAGCCCCAGCATTTT. Residues: CASSRTEIGNQPQHF.

The rearrangement uses TRBV18 and TRBJ2-4, with D maybe TRBD2 (6 bases). The germline gives CDR1 KGHSH, CDR2 LQKENI. Trimming cost V 3 bases and J 0 bases, with 15 bases left between them. This CDR3 is built from 17 residues. CDR3 region: CASSPQTGDVAKNIQYF. CDR3 nucleotides: TGTGCCAGCTCACCTCAGACGGGGGATGTAGCCAAAAACATTCAGTACTTC. Together with reference TRBV18 and TRBJ2-4, the CDR3 gives the full variable domain: NAGVMQNPRHLVRRRGQEARLRCSPMKGHSHVYWYRQLPEEGLKFMVYLQKENIIDESGMPKERFSAEFPKEGPSILRIQQVVRGDSAAYFCASSPQTGDVAKNIQYFGAGTRLSVL.

The rearrangement links TRBV2 to TRBJ1-5; weak D call: TRBD1 (5 bases). Deletions cut 6 bases from V and 7 bases from J, with 19 bases between. Per germline, CDR1 SNHLY and CDR2 FYNNEI. The CDR3 is 15 residues long. Here the CDR3 reads CASRAGPPSRQPQHF. DNA for the CDR3: TGTGCCAGCAGGGCAGGGCCCCCCTCGAGGCAGCCCCAGCATTTT.

This chain joins TRBV25-1 and TRBJ1-1; D is unclear. The germline gives CDR1 MGHDK, CDR2 SYGVNS. The CDR3 has 13 amino acids. V shed 5 bases and J shed 0 bases, with 7 bases lying between them. DNA of the CDR3: TGTGCCAGCAGTCGAGGAATGAACACTGAAGCTTTCTTT. It encodes CASSRGMNTEAFF. Together with reference TRBV25-1 and TRBJ1-1, the CDR3 gives the full variable domain: EADIYQTPRYLVIGTGKKITLECSQTMGHDKMYWYQQDPGMELHLIHYSYGVNSTEKGDLSSESTVSRIRTEHFPLTLESARPSHTSQYLCASSRGMNTEAFFGQGTRLTVV.

The chain joins TRBV29-1 to TRBJ2-7; D may be TRBD2 (6 bases). The V gene lost 3 bases and the J gene lost 0 bases, with 12 bases spanning the gap. Germline V gene sequence: CDR1 SQVTM, CDR2 ANQGSEA. This CDR3 region has 14 residues. The CDR3 DNA sequence: TGCAGCGTTGAGTCGGGGGTTAGCTCCTACGAGCAGTACTTC. It is translated as CSVESGVSSYEQYF.

J is TRBJ2-7 and V is TRBV9; possibly TRBD2 for D (6 bases). The CDR3 sequence is 15 residues long. Germline CDR1 and CDR2: SGDLS and YYNGEE. V lost 2 bases, J lost 2 bases, and 14 bases lay in between. The CDR3 bases are TGTGCCAGCAGCGTTGCCGGGACTTCTCCCTACGAGCAGTACTTC. It specifies CASSVAGTSPYEQYF.

There are a few counts of this clone. V gene TRBV10-3 combines with J gene TRBJ2-3, with a tentative D call TRBD2 (5 bases). This CDR3 contains 16 residues. The V gene's germline CDR1 is ENHRY and CDR2 SYGVKD. Trimming removed 0 bases from V and 5 bases from J, with 15 bases in between. This CDR3 reads CAISESRVAHRDTQYF. DNA of the CDR3: TGTGCCATCAGTGAGTCGAGGGTAGCTCACAGAGATACGCAGTATTTT.

In the case of this clone: Other DNA sequences within the sample encode an identical CDR3. The chain recombines TRBV4-1 with TRBJ1-2; D call uncertain. This CDR3 region has 13 residues. Looked up from germline, CDR1 is MGHRA and CDR2 is YSYEKL. V was shortened by 0 bases and J by 3 bases, with 5 bases between the two germline ends. The CDR3, as DNA: TGCGCCAGCAGCCAAGACACGGACTATGGCTACACCTTC. It yields the protein CASSQDTDYGYTF.

The CDR3, as DNA: TGTGCCAGCAGCGTTAGCGGGGGGGACTTAAATGAGCAGTTCTTC. This codes for CASSVSGGDLNEQFF. The chain joins TRBV5-4 to TRBJ2-1; 11 nucleotides agree with TRBD2. This CDR3 is 15 amino acids long. Germline CDR1 and CDR2: SGHNT and YYREEE (reference sequence). Trimming removed 4 bases from V and 7 bases from J; junction bases left unmatched: 7.

CDR3 protein: CASSFGTQETQYF. DNA of the CDR3: TGTGCCAGCAGTTTTGGTACTCAAGAGACCCAGTACTTC. The rearrangement links TRBV27 to TRBJ2-5; D not certain. The V gene's germline CDR1 is MNHEY and CDR2 SMNVEV (reference sequence). This CDR3 has 13 amino acids. With 3 bases removed from V and 2 bases from J, the gap between germline ends came to 7 bases.

This rearrangement joins TRBV24-1 to TRBJ2-7; D is perhaps TRBD2 (6 bases). The CDR3 covers 14 residues. The germline V and J ends were trimmed by 4 bases and 5 bases, with 14 bases remaining between them. Germline V gene sequence: CDR1 KGHDR, CDR2 SFDVKD. The CDR3 DNA reads as TGTGCCACCAGTGAAGGAGGAGGGAGGAACGAGCAGTACTTC. Translated, it gives CATSEGGGRNEQYF.

The chain has TRBV7-6 and TRBJ2-5; 10 bases are a match to TRBD2. The V gene's germline CDR1 is SGHVS and CDR2 FNYEAQ. The ends lost 0 bases at V and 5 bases at J; junction bases unmatched: 3. The CDR3 spans 15 residues. CDR3 amino acids: CASSLAAGGMETQYF. For the CDR3, the DNA is TGTGCCAGCAGCTTAGCAGCGGGAGGGATGGAGACCCAGTACTTC.

CDR3 protein: CASLQNVYGYTF. DNA for the CDR3: TGTGCCAGCCTACAGAACGTCTATGGCTACACCTTC. The chain combines TRBV12-3 or TRBV12-4 with TRBJ1-2; D gene unclear. The V end lost 8 bases, the J end lost 4 bases, and 11 bases lay between the germline ends. The CDR3 spans 12 residues.

The gene calls are TRBV27 and TRBJ1-1, with D possibly matching TRBD1 (5 bases). Germline CDR1 and CDR2: MNHEY and SMNVEV (reference sequence). CDR3 size: 13 residues. The V gene lost 4 bases and the J gene lost 9 bases, with 15 bases spanning the gap. CDR3 in amino acids: CASSSPPGVQAFF. The CDR3 DNA reads as TGTGCCAGCAGTTCGCCACCGGGGGTCCAAGCTTTCTTT.

J is TRBJ2-1 and V is TRBV29-1; possibly TRBD1 for D (5 bases). From germline, CDR1 is SQVTM and CDR2 ANQGSEA. The CDR3 loop spans 17 amino acids. V gave up 6 bases and J gave up 0 bases, with 21 bases separating them. CDR3 bases: TGCAGCGTCGATGACAGCCTTCGAATTAGCTCCTACAATGAGCAGTTCTTC. Translated: CSVDDSLRISSYNEQFF.

Worth noting for this clone: Distinct nucleotide sequences in the sample also encode this CDR3. The chain couples TRBV2 to TRBJ1-2; D unclear. Germline CDR1 and CDR2: SNHLY and FYNNEI. The CDR3 sequence is 14 residues long. Deletions cut 6 bases from V and 0 bases from J, with 11 bases between. The CDR3 sequence: CASSGDRSNYGYTF. CDR3 coding DNA: TGTGCCAGCAGCGGAGACCGTTCTAACTATGGCTACACCTTC. Supplemented by reference TRBV2 and TRBJ1-2, the full variable domain reads EPEVTQTPSHQVTQMGQEVILRCVPISNHLYFYWYRQILGQKVEFLVSFYNNEISEKSEIFDDQFSVERPDGSNFTLKIRSTKLEDSAMYFCASSGDRSNYGYTFGSGTRLTVV.

The chain recombines TRBV5-3 with TRBJ1-6; D is unclear. TRBV5-3 is an ORF, and what it does is uncertain. V lost 4 bases to trimming and J lost 8 bases, with 25 bases between them. This CDR3 contains 18 residues. CDR3 bases: TGTGCCAGAAGCCTGCAGAGGTTAAGAGGAAAATCTCATTCACCCCTCCACTTT. Amino acids: CARSLQRLRGKSHSPLHF.

The J gene is TRBJ1-3, the V gene TRBV28; D gene ambiguous. CDR1 and CDR2 (germline): MDHEN, SYDVKM. V was cut by 5 bases and J by 3 bases, with 14 bases left in between. The CDR3 runs 15 residues. The CDR3 DNA follows: TGTGCCAGCAGTCCCCCTCACGGGGATGGAAACACCATATATTTT. Its protein product is CASSPPHGDGNTIYF.

As DNA, the CDR3 is TGTGCCAGCAGTTTATACGAAGGCAGGGGGGCCGGGGAGCTGTTTTTT. Translating gives CASSLYEGRGAGELFF. The V call is TRBV27, the J call TRBJ2-2; D is possibly TRBD1 (7 bases). The V gene's germline CDR1 is MNHEY and CDR2 SMNVEV (reference sequence). This CDR3 has 16 residues. The V end was cut by 1 base, the J end by 6 bases, with 15 bases between.

The chain couples TRBV7-9 to TRBJ1-3; 9 nucleotides align to TRBD1. The length of the CDR3 is 16 residues. V lost 3 bases and J lost 4; bases outside the gene matches: 7. Germline V CDR1 and CDR2: SEHNR, FQNEAQ (reference sequence). Here the CDR3 reads CASSLAQGASGNTIYF. In DNA form, the CDR3 reads TGTGCCAGCAGCTTGGCACAGGGGGCGTCAGGAAACACCATATATTTT. Full variable domain (remainder filled in from reference TRBV7-9 and TRBJ1-3): DTGVSQNPRHKITKRGQNVTFRCDPISEHNRLYWYRQTLGQGPEFLTYFQNEAQLEKSRLLSDRFSAERPKGSFSTLEIQRTEQGDSAMYLCASSLAQGASGNTIYFGEGSWLTVV.